This T cell receptor (beta chain) was documented in a study of cytomegalovirus exposure and HLA in healthy donors (dated by TCRdb to about 2017). Regarding the research as a whole: A later analysis indicated that the roughly 130 validation repertoires were generated on the platform also employed for the 700 or so repertoires of the first cohort. The study aimed to test whether cataloging public T cell receptors could reveal signatures of past pathogen exposure. A separate validation cohort of over 95 different subjects was used in addition to the roughly 670-subject first cohort. High-throughput TCR immunosequencing, statistical association of individual TCRs with disease status, and machine learning were combined to predict cytomegalovirus infection status. Study-wide conclusions, independent of this receptor: While some public TCRs were present in many individuals, most TCR sequences turned up only very rarely across donors. The study listed 150 to 200 TCR beta chains as associated with cytomegalovirus. According to the authors, the approach could potentially be generalized to other disease states and immunological phenotypes. A few of the identified cytomegalovirus-associated TCR beta chains were confirmed in vitro to be specific for cytomegalovirus antigens. Of the cluster scores, 85% to 95% were above 0 in a later analysis, which found that TCRs clustered in the first cohort also tended to co-occur in the roughly 130 validation repertoires. Cytomegalovirus status was reported to be diagnosed by the classifier with high specificity and sensitivity in both the original and validation cohorts. A later analysis lacked HLA typing for the validation cohort, so it scored co-occurrence in that cohort across all 120 repertoires.

To note about this clone: It lacks a known antigen. It has no much larger one-base neighbor in the sample; base qualities were not kept.

Donors formed part of the validation cohort, which comprised over a hundred subjects and was distinct from the first cohort of 666 subjects. Library method: the immunoSEQ multiplex PCR assay. The paper's processing steps were these. A statistical classification framework was built to diagnose cytomegalovirus status from the catalog of TCR beta chain sequences. The table comes from immuneACCESS by way of TCRdb, which keeps in-frame sequences with V and J called. Part of the clones is missing from these tables; in studies checked, under half for an unresolved V gene and the rest for unknown reasons. That table gives V, J and clone size, and the DNA gave D and trimming. The sample table lists hundreds of thousands of clones, roughly 90% of them with a count of one. The ten largest account for roughly 0.82% of the sample. The CDR3 runs 13 amino acids, cysteine and phenylalanine included. Only the CDR3 DNA stays, 39 bases, in frame from base 1. The CDR1 and CDR2 encoded by the germline V gene are MGHRA and YSYEKL. At the junction V is shortened by 3 bases and J by 3 bases, with 5 bases in between.

The rearranged segments are TRBV4-1 and TRBJ2-2, with no confident D gene call. The TCR originated in a woman between 18 and 29 years old in good health and CMV-seronegative. The specimen sequenced was PBMCs. Here is the DNA: TGCGCCAGCAGCCACCTATACACCGGGGAGCTGTTTTTT. This sequence encodes CASSHLYTGELFF.